The TCR beta chain described here comes from a study of T cell clonality in common variable immunodeficiency. This clone was seen at least ten times. TCRdb's table, derived via immunoSEQ multiplex PCR, lists solely in-frame clones and lacks some. This repertoire holds about 35,000 clones, and none appear only once. Input material: peripheral blood mononuclear cells. This TCR was sampled from a person aged 18-70 years in good health.

The CDR3 loop reads CASSEFGGRRTDTQYF. CDR3 DNA (partial): TGTGCCAGCAGTGAATTTGGCGGGAGAAGGACAGATACG. This chain connects TRBV6-1 to TRBJ2-3; 7 nucleotides match TRBD2. The read ends 3 residues early relative to the CDR3; the germline J gene fills the gap. The V and J ends lost 2 bases and 3 bases, in that order; junction bases with no gene match: 8. The CDR3 extends over 16 amino acids. CDR1 and CDR2 from the germline V gene are MNHNS and SASEGT.